The 20 T cell receptor beta chains below come from one sample, sequenced in a study of CD8+CD57+ T cells in acquired aplastic anemia. Profiling of TCR beta VDJ combinations and CDR3 sequences used genomic DNA as template. One entry per CDR3 protein results from TCRdb running MiXCR on the reads. The sample contains under 200,000 distinct CDR3 sequences, approximately 50% of which appear only once. Patients picked for sequencing had shown CD8+CD57+ cell expansion detected by flow cytometry. The sample comprised sorted CD4+, CD8+, or CD8+CD57+ T cells (not recorded which) from PBMCs. Receptors were obtained from a human donor with aplastic anemia.

The chain has TRBV5-6 and TRBJ2-7; TRBD2 matches at 13 bases. The length of the CDR3 is 15 residues. The junction had 4 bases not matched to a gene; V was cut back by 4 bases and J by 3 bases. The germline gives CDR1 SGHDT, CDR2 YYEEEE. In nucleotides, the CDR3 is TGTGCCAGCAGCCACGGACTAGCGGGAGTCTACGAGCAGTACTTC. Protein product: CASSHGLAGVYEQYF.

The chain has TRBV19 and TRBJ2-4; possible D gene TRBD1, 5 bases. Germline V gene sequence: CDR1 LNHDA, CDR2 SQIVND (reference sequence). Trimming removed 6 bases from V and 7 bases from J, with 16 bases in between. The CDR3 extends over 14 amino acids. The CDR3 region has the DNA TGTGCCAGTAGCGTGGGCCGCAGGGATAACATTCAGTACTTC. Translation gives CASSVGRRDNIQYF.

This clonotype was recorded many times. The V gene is TRBV11-1, the J gene TRBJ2-5, with a weak D call TRBD1 (5 bases). The ends were cut back, 3 bases at V and 5 bases at J, with 19 bases in the middle. CDR3 length: 16 residues. Germline V CDR1 and CDR2: SGHAT, FQDESV (reference sequence). The CDR3 region is CASSLQGVRSRETQYF. CDR3 bases: TGTGCCAGCAGCTTGCAGGGCGTGAGATCCCGGGAGACCCAGTACTTC.

V is TRBV10-3 and J is TRBJ2-3; TRBD1 aligns across 7 bases. This CDR3 contains 17 residues. From germline, CDR1 is ENHRY and CDR2 SYGVKD. J was trimmed by 1 base and V by 4 bases; bases with no gene match: 11. The chain's CDR3 is CAISVGASGTGTDTQYF. DNA of the CDR3: TGTGCCATCAGTGTCGGAGCGTCTGGGACAGGCACAGATACGCAGTATTTT.

The gene calls are TRBV6-6 and TRBJ1-2, with TRBD1 as a possible D gene (6 bases). This CDR3 has 12 residues. CDR1 MNHNY and CDR2 SVGAGI come from the germline V gene (reference sequence). Between the trimmed V and J ends, which lost 5 bases and 8 bases, there was a span of 12 bases. The CDR3 sequence: CASSTNRDGYTF. The CDR3 DNA sequence: TGTGCCAGCAGTACCAACAGGGACGGCTACACCTTC.

With regard to this clonotype: Since a much larger clone is just one base distant, this may be a read error. This sequence joins TRBV11-2 and TRBJ2-7; 7 nucleotides line up with TRBD2. CDR1 SGHAT and CDR2 FQNNGV come from the germline V gene. The V and J ends lost 3 bases and 0 bases, in that order; junction bases with no gene match: 5. CDR3 length: 15 residues. This CDR3 reads CASSFTSVVSYEQYF. DNA of the CDR3: TGTGCCAGCAGCTTCACTAGCGTGGTCTCCTACGAGCAGTACTTC.

V usage is TRBV13 and J usage is TRBJ1-2; D gene uncertain. The ends were cut back, 1 base at V and 5 bases at J, with 8 bases in the middle. The CDR3 spans 13 residues. Per the germline V gene, CDR1 is PRHDT and CDR2 is FYEKMQ (reference sequence). The CDR3 DNA sequence: TGTGCCAGCAGCTTAGTCGCCAGTTATGGCTACACCTTC. Its translation is CASSLVASYGYTF.

This chain links TRBV10-3 with TRBJ1-1; perhaps TRBD1 as D (5 bases). CDR1 and CDR2 from the germline V gene are ENHRY and SYGVKD. This CDR3 contains 15 residues. Between the trimmed V and J ends, which lost 2 bases and 0 bases, there was a span of 10 bases. CDR3 sequence: CAISEGRQLNTEAFF. Written as DNA, the CDR3 is TGTGCCATCAGTGAGGGGAGACAGCTGAACACTGAAGCTTTCTTT.

This clonotype has ten or more counts. The chain joins TRBV25-1 to TRBJ2-2, with 9 bases that match TRBD2. The V gene's germline CDR1 is MGHDK and CDR2 SYGVNS. The CDR3 length is 18 residues. After removal of 3 bases from V and 5 bases from J, the junction contained 13 bases not matched to a gene. This CDR3 is CASSDEAGGLLTTGELFF. DNA for the CDR3: TGTGCCAGCAGTGACGAGGCGGGAGGGCTCTTAACTACCGGGGAGCTGTTTTTT.

This clonotype was seen just once. The chain couples TRBV19 to TRBJ1-6, with no clear D. Trimming stripped 6 bases from V and 13 bases from J, with 19 bases between. The length of the CDR3 is 14 residues. Germline CDR1 and CDR2: LNHDA and SQIVND (reference sequence). The CDR3 region has the DNA TGTGCCAGTAGGCAAGGAGGCTTAGGATCGCCCCTCCACTTT. Its translation: CASRQGGLGSPLHF.

This chain connects TRBV6-2 or TRBV6-3 to TRBJ2-7, with TRBD1 as a possible D gene (5 bases). The CDR3 spans 16 residues. The germline V and J ends were trimmed by 2 bases and 5 bases, with 19 bases remaining between them. In germline, CDR1 is MNHEY, CDR2 SVGEGT. The CDR3: CASSYGGKGIGNEQYF. The DNA for the CDR3 is TGTGCCAGCAGTTACGGTGGAAAGGGGATAGGGAACGAGCAGTACTTC.

The chain combines TRBV20-1 with TRBJ2-1, with TRBD2 matching 7 bases. CDR1 is DFQATT and CDR2 is SNEGSKA in the germline V gene (reference sequence). The CDR3 length is 16 residues. V gave up 1 base and J gave up 2 bases; unmatched junction bases: 8. The CDR3 DNA is TGCAGTGCTAGAGTGAGAAGCGGGGCTCCCTACAATGAGCAGTTCTTC. Amino acid sequence: CSARVRSGAPYNEQFF.

The table lists this clonotype with many counts. The chain recombines TRBV5-4 with TRBJ1-1, with D possibly being TRBD1 (6 bases). This CDR3 spans 15 amino acids. Germline V CDR1 and CDR2: SGHNT, YYREEE (reference sequence). V lost 4 bases, J lost 3 bases, and 16 bases lay in between. The CDR3 loop reads CASSRKDSRDTEAFF. CDR3 coding DNA: TGTGCCAGCAGCCGGAAGGACAGTCGCGACACTGAAGCTTTCTTT. Looking up the rest from reference TRBV5-4 and TRBJ1-1 gives the full variable domain: ETGVTQSPTHLIKTRGQQVTLRCSSQSGHNTVSWYQQALGQGPQFIFQYYREEENGRGNFPPRFSGLQFPNYSSELNVNALELDDSALYLCASSRKDSRDTEAFFGQGTRLTVV.

This rearrangement joins TRBV15 to TRBJ1-3; maybe TRBD1 (5 bases). Germline lookup yields CDR1 LNHNV and CDR2 YYDKDF (reference sequence). The CDR3 is made up of 13 amino acids. CDR3 protein: CARWGYSGNTIYF. CDR3 DNA sequence: TGTGCGCGGTGGGGCTACTCTGGAAACACCATATATTTT.

The table lists this clonotype with many counts. This chain joins TRBV2 and TRBJ2-5, with D perhaps TRBD2 (6 bases). The CDR3 has 16 amino acids. The V end lost 0 bases, the J end lost 5 bases, and 16 bases lay between the germline ends. Germline CDR1 and CDR2: SNHLY and FYNNEI. CDR3 bases: TGTGCCAGCAGTGAAGCGACCCGGACTATCCTTGAGACCCAGTACTTC. Amino acids: CASSEATRTILETQYF.

This clonotype appeared a single time. CDR3 sequence reads: CASSLGEGSGPYGYTF. Written as DNA, the CDR3 is TGTGCCAGCAGCTTAGGAGAGGGATCTGGACCTTATGGCTACACCTTC. The V call is TRBV11-2, the J call TRBJ1-2; D is ambiguous. Germline CDR1 and CDR2: SGHAT and FQNNGV. V was cut by 1 base and J by 5 bases, with 17 bases left in between. The CDR3 is 16 residues long.

In regard to this clonotype: The CDR3 does not close with the conserved phenylalanine or tryptophan, likely indicating a read error. The V and J genes are TRBV15 and TRBJ2-1; D gene ambiguous. The DNA matches TRBJ2-7 better at its end, which makes the J call doubtful. Germline loops: CDR1 LNHNV, CDR2 YYDKDF (reference sequence). CDR3 size: 16 residues. This chain's CDR3 is CATSPRAGPSYNEQYS. CDR3 coding DNA: TGTGCCACCAGCCCCCGAGCCGGGCCCTCTTACAATGAGCAGTACTCC.

This clonotype was seen many times. The V gene is TRBV7-2, the J gene TRBJ2-7, with D unresolved. Germline V lookup: CDR1 SGHTA, CDR2 FQGNSA. With 5 bases removed from V and 0 bases from J, the gap between germline ends came to 5 bases. This CDR3 is built from 12 residues. The CDR3, as DNA: TGTGCCAGCAGCCAGTACTCCTACGAGCAGTACTTC. Residues: CASSQYSYEQYF.

This clonotype was detected only a few times. This chain links TRBV7-8 with TRBJ1-6, with D tentatively TRBD1 (5 bases). This CDR3 spans 13 amino acids. The V gene lost 4 bases and the J gene lost 9 bases, with 10 bases spanning the gap. Germline CDR1 is SGHVS and CDR2 is FQNEAQ. The CDR3 protein is CASSSRQTSPLHF. Here the CDR3 DNA reads TGTGCCAGCAGCTCCAGACAGACTTCACCCCTCCACTTT.

To note about this clonotype: Given a much more abundant clone one base away, this may be a read error. This chain links TRBV5-8 with TRBJ2-3, with a weak D call TRBD1 (6 bases). Germline assignment: CDR1 SGHTS and CDR2 YDEGEE. CDR3 length equals 15 residues. Trimming took off 1 base at V and 3 bases at J, with 12 bases between the two ends. CDR3 sequence: CASSLIGQLTDTQYF. CDR3 in DNA: TGTGCCAGCAGCTTGATCGGACAGTTGACAGATACGCAGTATTTT. Full variable domain (rest looked up from reference TRBV5-8 and TRBJ2-3): EAGVTQSPTHLIKTRGQQATLRCSPISGHTSVYWYQQALGLGLQFLLWYDEGEERNRGNFPPRFSGRQFPNYSSELNVNALELEDSALYLCASSLIGQLTDTQYFGPGTRLTVL.